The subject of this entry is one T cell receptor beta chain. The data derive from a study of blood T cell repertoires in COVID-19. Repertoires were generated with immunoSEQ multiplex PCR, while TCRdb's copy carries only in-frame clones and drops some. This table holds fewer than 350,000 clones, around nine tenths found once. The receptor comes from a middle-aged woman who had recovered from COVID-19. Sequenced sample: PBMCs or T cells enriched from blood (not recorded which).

CDR3 sequence (DNA): TGTGCCAGCACCCCTCTTTCGAGACTAGCATCCTACAATGAGCAGTTCTTC. Protein product: CASTPLSRLASYNEQFF. The chain combines TRBV27 with TRBJ2-1; 7 positions agree with TRBD2. The V gene's germline CDR1 is MNHEY and CDR2 SMNVEV (reference sequence). V was clipped by 7 bases and J by 1 base; unmatched bases: 13. This CDR3 comprises 17 residues.